These T cell receptor beta chains were read from a single sample in a study of T-cell reconstitution after alpha-beta-depleted transplantation in children. Via MiXCR, TCRdb re-called the PCR reads, giving one row per CDR3 protein. The sample shows about 610,000 distinct CDR3 sequences, 10% to 13% of them seen only once. The specimen was PBMCs from the stem cell graft donor, collected from the stem cell graft. The receptors were sampled from a human donor who donated a stem cell graft to a child with acute myeloid leukemia. CDR3s include the opening cysteine and the closing phenylalanine or tryptophan. The order of the fields is D gene, J gene, clone size, V gene, CDR3 protein, CDR3 DNA. A D gene is named only where the DNA matches it firmly. Size is omitted from some rows. Given values are once, few, many or a class for expanded clones.

NA | TRBJ2-3 | many | TRBV5-1 | CASKGSASTTDTQYF | TGCGCCAGCAAAGGATCAGCTTCAACCACAGATACGCAGTATTTT
NA | TRBJ1-5 | few | TRBV20-1 | CSASVAQGNQPQHF | TGCAGTGCTAGCGTGGCACAGGGCAATCAGCCCCAGCATTTT
NA | TRBJ2-1 | NA | TRBV18 | CASSPLLGDEQFF | TGTGCCAGCTCACCACTTCTAGGGGATGAGCAGTTCTTC
NA | TRBJ2-7 | NA | TRBV5-1 | CASSFYSGPSYEQYF | TGCGCCAGCAGCTTCTATAGCGGTCCGTCCTACGAGCAGTACTTC
NA | TRBJ2-5 | NA | TRBV15 | CATSRGPETQYF | TGTGCCACCAGCAGAGGCCCAGAGACCCAGTACTTC
TRBD2 | TRBJ2-2 | NA | TRBV27 | CASTMAGLAGANTGELFF | TGTGCCAGCACTATGGCCGGACTAGCGGGAGCGAACACCGGGGAGCTGTTTTTT
TRBD2 | TRBJ2-1 | NA | TRBV7-2 | CASSLRTSGSKEQFF | TGTGCCAGCAGCTTGAGGACTAGCGGGAGTAAGGAGCAGTTCTTC
TRBD2 | TRBJ2-3 | many | TRBV6-1 | CASSAGLAGVKDTQYF | TGTGCCAGCAGTGCAGGGCTAGCGGGAGTAAAAGATACGCAGTATTTT
NA | TRBJ2-7 | NA | TRBV7-8 | CASSSDHRAPRGEQYF | TGTGCCAGCAGCTCAGACCACCGGGCCCCGAGGGGAGAGCAGTACTTC
TRBD2 | TRBJ2-1 | many | TRBV3-1 | CASSQVSASGSAYNEQFF | TGTGCCAGCAGCCAAGTTTCGGCTAGCGGGAGTGCCTACAATGAGCAGTTCTTC
TRBD2 | TRBJ2-2 | NA | TRBV2 | CASRPGTSGRALFF | TGTGCCAGCAGACCCGGGACTAGCGGGAGGGCATTGTTTTTT
NA | TRBJ1-1 | many | TRBV12-3/TRBV12-4 | CASSLDFRRAFF | TGTGCCAGCAGTTTAGACTTCCGGCGGGCTTTCTTT
NA | TRBJ2-1 | many | TRBV20-1 | CSARLSSYNEQFF | TGCAGTGCTAGACTAAGCTCCTACAATGAGCAGTTCTTC
NA | TRBJ1-2 | NA | TRBV12-3/TRBV12-4 | CASSLSTVRYTF | TGTGCCAGCAGTTTAAGTACAGTTCGCTACACCTTC
NA | TRBJ2-2 | few | TRBV7-3 | CASGRRTTGELFF | TGTGCCAGCGGTCGGCGCACCACCGGGGAGCTGTTTTTT
TRBD2 | TRBJ2-3 | NA | TRBV6-5 | CASSYRTSGSHLDTDTQYF | TGTGCCAGCAGTTACAGGACTAGCGGGAGCCATCTTGACACAGATACGCAGTATTTT
TRBD2 | TRBJ2-7 | few | TRBV12-3/TRBV12-4 | CASTRTSGTFEQYF | TGTGCCAGCACCAGGACTAGCGGGACCTTCGAGCAGTACTTC
NA | TRBJ2-1 | many | TRBV20-1 | CSARSNEQGRNEQFF | TGCAGTGCTAGATCGAATGAACAGGGCCGGAATGAGCAGTTCTTC
TRBD1 | TRBJ1-2 | NA | TRBV28 | CASSIDRGVYGYTF | TGTGCCAGCAGCATCGACAGGGGGGTCTATGGCTACACCTTC
TRBD2 | TRBJ2-1 | NA | TRBV5-1 | CASSSRGSGTKNEQFF | TGCGCCAGCAGCTCAAGGGGTAGCGGGACGAAAAATGAGCAGTTCTTC
NA | TRBJ1-2 | few | TRBV12-3/TRBV12-4 | CASSPVGGDYGYTF | TGTGCCAGCAGCCCAGTGGGGGGCGACTATGGCTACACCTTC
NA | TRBJ2-3 | NA | TRBV12-3/TRBV12-4 | CASSLGVMSPDTQYF | TGTGCCAGCAGTTTAGGGGTAATGAGCCCAGATACGCAGTATTTT
NA | TRBJ1-5 | NA | TRBV24-1 | CATSGLRGGPVNQPQHF | TGTGCCACCAGTGGCCTCAGGGGAGGTCCCGTCAATCAGCCCCAGCATTTT